Listed below are T cell receptor beta chains from one sample, sequenced in a study of blood T cell repertoires in COVID-19. Data came from immunoSEQ multiplex PCR; TCRdb stores just in-frame clones and leaves some out. The sample shows about 32,000 clones, 90% of them seen only once. Sequenced: peripheral blood. These receptors were taken from a man in his sixties or seventies with active or convalescent COVID-19. Both conserved end residues are part of each CDR3. A D gene is named only where the DNA matches it firmly. Some rows mark clone size as missing; the rest say once, few, many or name a class of expanded clone.

V	D	J	size	CDR3	DNA
TRBV18	TRBD2	TRBJ2-3	-	CASSLGKTSGTDTQYF	TGTGCCAGCTCCCTAGGAAAAACTAGCGGCACAGATACGCAGTATTTT
TRBV5-6	-	TRBJ1-1	-	CASSFRGIGTEAFF	TGTGCCAGCAGCTTTCGGGGAATTGGCACTGAAGCTTTCTTT
TRBV6-5	-	TRBJ1-1	-	CASSLRAGSEAFF	TGTGCCAGCAGCCTAAGGGCGGGAAGTGAAGCTTTCTTT
TRBV24-1	TRBD1	TRBJ1-1	-	CATRGGQENTEAFF	TGTGCCACCAGAGGAGGACAGGAGAACACTGAAGCTTTCTTT
TRBV24-1	-	TRBJ2-3	-	CATSTGGTDTQYF	TGTGCCACCTCGACAGGAGGCACAGATACGCAGTATTTT
TRBV5-1	-	TRBJ1-5	-	CASSLEGNNQPQHF	TGCGCCAGCAGCTTGGAGGGGAACAATCAGCCCCAGCATTTT
TRBV9	TRBD1	TRBJ1-2	once	CASSKGQGNYGYTF	TGTGCCAGCAGTAAGGGACAGGGGAACTATGGCTACACCTTC
TRBV5-1	TRBD2	TRBJ2-1	-	CASSSVAGAGYNEQFF	TGCGCCAGCAGCTCAGTAGCGGGAGCAGGATACAATGAGCAGTTCTTC
TRBV7-2	-	TRBJ2-1	few	CASSSRSGLGFGEQFF	TGTGCCAGCAGCTCAAGATCGGGACTGGGCTTCGGTGAGCAGTTCTTC
TRBV11-2	TRBD1	TRBJ1-1	once	CASSSRQGTEAFF	TGTGCCAGCAGCTCCAGACAGGGTACTGAAGCTTTCTTT
TRBV29-1	TRBD1	TRBJ1-1	-	CSGVNRGLTEAFF	TGCAGCGGCGTTAACAGGGGGCTCACTGAAGCTTTCTTT
TRBV5-6	-	TRBJ1-2	-	CASSLFGENYGYTF	TGTGCCAGCAGCTTGTTCGGGGAGAACTATGGCTACACCTTC
TRBV19	-	TRBJ1-5	-	CASSMSGRSNQPQHF	TGTGCCAGTAGTATGTCAGGGAGGAGCAATCAGCCCCAGCATTTT
TRBV5-1	TRBD1	TRBJ2-7	once	CASSSAGQGAYEQYF	TGCGCCAGCAGCTCCGCCGGGCAGGGGGCATACGAGCAGTACTTC
TRBV30	-	TRBJ1-4	-	CAWSASRTDATNEKLFF	TGTGCCTGGAGTGCCAGTAGGACTGATGCAACTAATGAAAAACTGTTTTTT
TRBV7-2	TRBD1	TRBJ2-3	-	CASSVQGANTDTQYF	TGTGCCAGCAGCGTACAGGGGGCCAACACAGATACGCAGTATTTT
TRBV5-1	-	TRBJ1-1	once	CASSSGQSTEAFF	TGCGCCAGCAGTTCCGGACAGAGCACTGAAGCTTTCTTT
TRBV20-1	TRBD2	TRBJ2-2	once	CSASSGLAGPNTGELFF	TGCAGTGCTAGTAGCGGACTAGCGGGACCTAACACCGGGGAGCTGTTTTTT
TRBV28	-	TRBJ1-3	-	CASSLAGNTIYF	TGTGCCAGCAGTTTAGCGGGAAACACCATATATTTT
TRBV2	-	TRBJ1-1	-	CASRSDSNTEAFF	TGTGCCAGCAGAAGCGATTCCAACACTGAAGCTTTCTTT
TRBV19	-	TRBJ1-2	-	CASSIDAGVNYGYTF	TGTGCCAGTAGTATAGACGCAGGCGTAAACTATGGCTACACCTTC
TRBV24-1	TRBD1	TRBJ2-1	-	CATRPDPGGRDEQFF	TGTGCCACCAGGCCCGATCCAGGGGGCAGGGATGAGCAGTTCTTC
TRBV27	-	TRBJ1-1	-	CASRGVLNTEAFF	TGTGCCAGCAGAGGAGTTTTGAACACTGAAGCTTTCTTT
TRBV5-4	TRBD1	TRBJ1-4	-	CASSPGQGGEKLFF	TGTGCCAGCAGCCCGGGACAGGGGGGTGAAAAACTGTTTTTT
TRBV28	-	TRBJ1-3	-	CASSSTGRDGNTIYF	TGTGCCAGCAGCTCCACAGGGAGAGACGGAAACACCATATATTTT
TRBV7-9	-	TRBJ2-7	-	CASSLSVRQYF	TGTGCCAGCAGCCTATCCGTTAGGCAGTACTTC
TRBV18	-	TRBJ1-1	-	CASSPVAQANTEAFF	TGTGCCAGCTCACCAGTAGCGCAGGCGAACACTGAAGCTTTCTTT
TRBV27	TRBD2	TRBJ2-2	-	CASSSPGTSGGELFF	TGTGCCAGCAGTTCCCCCGGGACTAGTGGCGGGGAGCTGTTTTTT
TRBV7-2	-	TRBJ1-2	-	CASSLGIRSHRYGYTF	TGTGCCAGCAGCTTAGGGATTAGGTCGCACAGATATGGCTACACCTTC
TRBV5-5	-	TRBJ1-1	-	CASSPTPNTEAFF	TGTGCCAGCAGCCCAACACCGAACACTGAAGCTTTCTTT
TRBV5-3	TRBD1	TRBJ2-1	-	CARSFGQGRARTYNEQFF	TGTGCCAGAAGCTTCGGACAGGGGAGGGCGAGGACTTACAATGAGCAGTTCTTC
TRBV5-5	TRBD1	TRBJ2-4	once	CASSSDRAVAKNIQYF	TGTGCCAGCAGTTCGGACAGGGCTGTAGCCAAAAACATTCAGTACTTC
TRBV5-4	TRBD1	TRBJ2-7	-	CASSPPGTGGREQYF	TGTGCCAGCAGCCCTCCCGGGACAGGGGGCCGCGAGCAGTACTTC
TRBV28	TRBD1	TRBJ1-2	-	CASSSTGGIRYGYTF	TGTGCCAGCAGTTCGACAGGGGGTATCCGGTATGGCTACACCTTC